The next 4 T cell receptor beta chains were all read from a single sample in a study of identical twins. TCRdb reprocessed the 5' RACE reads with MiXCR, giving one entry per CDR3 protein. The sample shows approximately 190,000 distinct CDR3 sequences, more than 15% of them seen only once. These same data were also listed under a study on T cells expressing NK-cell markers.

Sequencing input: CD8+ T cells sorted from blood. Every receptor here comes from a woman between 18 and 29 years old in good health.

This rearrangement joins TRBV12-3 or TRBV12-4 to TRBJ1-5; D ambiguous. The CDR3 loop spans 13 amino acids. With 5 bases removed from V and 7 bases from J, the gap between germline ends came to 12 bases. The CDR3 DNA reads TGTGCCAGCAGTATCCGACCGAGCCAGCCCCAGCATTTT. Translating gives CASSIRPSQPQHF.

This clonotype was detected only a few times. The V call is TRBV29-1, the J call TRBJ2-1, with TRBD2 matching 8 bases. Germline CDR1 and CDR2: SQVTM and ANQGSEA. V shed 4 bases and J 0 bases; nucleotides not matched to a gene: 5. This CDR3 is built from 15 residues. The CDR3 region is CSVVGLAASYNEQFF. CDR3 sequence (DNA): TGCAGCGTTGTCGGACTAGCTGCCTCCTACAATGAGCAGTTCTTC.

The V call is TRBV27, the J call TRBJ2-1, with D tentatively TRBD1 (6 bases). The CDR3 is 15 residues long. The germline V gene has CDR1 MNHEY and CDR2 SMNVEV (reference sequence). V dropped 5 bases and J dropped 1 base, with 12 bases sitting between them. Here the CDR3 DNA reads TGTGCCAGCAGTACAGGGATTGGATCCTACAATGAGCAGTTCTTC. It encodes CASSTGIGSYNEQFF.

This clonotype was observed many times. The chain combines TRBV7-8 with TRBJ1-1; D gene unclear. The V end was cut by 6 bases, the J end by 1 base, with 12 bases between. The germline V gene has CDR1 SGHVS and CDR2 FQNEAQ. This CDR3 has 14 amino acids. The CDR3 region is CASSYGLENTEAFF. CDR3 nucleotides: TGTGCCAGCAGTTACGGATTAGAGAACACTGAAGCTTTCTTT. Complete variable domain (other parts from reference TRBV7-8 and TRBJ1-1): GAGVSQSPRYKVAKRGQDVALRCDPISGHVSLFWYQQALGQGPEFLTYFQNEAQLDKSGLPSDRFFAERPEGSVSTLKIQRTQQEDSAVYLCASSYGLENTEAFFGQGTRLTVV.